Each of the 15 T cell receptor beta chains below was sequenced from the same sample in a study of T cells in Graves' hyperthyroidism and ophthalmopathy. TCR beta CDR3 region amplification was performed from RNA transcripts. The HTBI primer set drove a first-round RT-PCR of the TCR CDR3. MiXCR, applied by TCRdb to the multiplex PCR reads, yields one record per CDR3 protein. This table holds under 350,000 distinct CDR3 sequences, around 13% found once. The sample consisted of blood. The receptors derive from a woman between 35 and 50 years old with Graves' hyperthyroidism.

The table lists this clonotype with many counts. The chain couples TRBV6-2 or TRBV6-3 to TRBJ2-1, with D possibly TRBD1 on 6 matching bases. The V gene lost 0 bases and the J gene lost 8 bases, with 11 bases spanning the gap. The CDR3 spans 14 residues. In germline, CDR1 is MNHEY, CDR2 SVGEGT. In DNA form, the CDR3 reads TGTGCCAGCAGTTACTCGGGGGCCGGGGATGAGCAGTTCTTC. This gives the protein CASSYSGAGDEQFF.

Ten or more counts support this clonotype. The V call is TRBV28, the J call TRBJ1-6; D is unclear. The germline V gene has CDR1 MDHEN and CDR2 SYDVKM. CDR3 length: 16 residues. Trimming pared 2 bases from V and 10 bases from J, leaving 18 bases between. CDR3 DNA sequence: TGTGCCAGCAGTTTAAGTGATCGGGGTCCGGGGTCACCCCTCCACTTT. This sequence encodes CASSLSDRGPGSPLHF. The full variable domain, completed using reference TRBV28 and TRBJ1-6, is DVKVTQSSRYLVKRTGEKVFLECVQDMDHENMFWYRQDPGLGLRLIYFSYDVKMKEKGDIPEGYSVSREKKERFSLILESASTNQTSMYLCASSLSDRGPGSPLHFGNGTRLTVT.

The table lists this clonotype with many counts. The J gene is TRBJ2-1, the V gene TRBV7-9; D may correspond to TRBD1 or TRBD2 (6 bases each). CDR3 length: 15 residues. The V end was cut by 5 bases, the J end by 8 bases, with 19 bases between. The V gene's germline CDR1 is SEHNR and CDR2 FQNEAQ (reference sequence). In DNA form, the CDR3 reads TGTGCCAGCAGCCAGGGAGGCTTTTCAGGGGATGAGCAGTTCTTC. It codes for CASSQGGFSGDEQFF.

This sequence joins TRBV3-1 and TRBJ2-7; D unclear. This CDR3 is 17 amino acids long. Germline V gene data show CDR1 as LGHDT and CDR2 as YNNKEL (reference sequence). V was shortened by 0 bases and J by 1 base, with 16 bases between the two germline ends. CDR3 in amino acids: CASSQDLEPRRSYEQYF. CDR3 DNA sequence: TGTGCCAGCAGCCAAGACCTGGAACCTAGACGTTCCTACGAGCAGTACTTC.

The CDR3 is CSVATAGNTIYF. Here the CDR3 DNA reads TGCAGCGTTGCGACAGCTGGAAACACCATATATTTT. The V gene is TRBV29-1, the J gene TRBJ1-3, with D perhaps matching TRBD1 (5 bases). Germline CDR1 SQVTM, CDR2 ANQGSEA. The germline V and J ends were trimmed by 4 bases and 2 bases, with 6 bases remaining between them. The CDR3 sequence is 12 residues long. Filled out from reference TRBV29-1 and TRBJ1-3, the complete variable domain reads SAVISQKPSRDICQRGTSLTIQCQVDSQVTMMFWYRQQPGQSLTLIATANQGSEATYESGFVIDKFPISRPNLTFSTLTVSNMSPEDSSIYLCSVATAGNTIYFGEGSWLTVV.

This clonotype was observed a handful of times. V and J are TRBV7-6 and TRBJ2-1; 15 positions match TRBD2. Germline V gives CDR1 SGHVS, CDR2 FNYEAQ. The trim removed 4 bases at V and 6 bases at J, leaving 1 base unmatched. The CDR3 totals 15 residues. As DNA, the CDR3 is TGTGCCAGCAGCTGGGGACTAGCGGGAGGCAATGAGCAGTTCTTC. Translated: CASSWGLAGGNEQFF.

The rearrangement joins TRBV19 to TRBJ2-3; 15 nucleotides agree with TRBD2. Germline V gene lookup returns CDR1 LNHDA and CDR2 SQIVND (reference sequence). There are 17 residues in the CDR3. The V and J ends lost 10 bases and 5 bases, in that order; junction bases with no gene match: 13. CDR3 sequence (DNA): TGTGCCACTCGAGGACTAGCGGGAGGGCCGCGGGAAGATACGCAGTATTTT. Its protein product is CATRGLAGGPREDTQYF.

This clonotype was detected ten times or more. CDR3 sequence: CAISERWEAFF. The CDR3, as DNA: TGTGCCATCAGTGAACGGTGGGAAGCTTTCTTT. The rearrangement joins TRBV10-3 to TRBJ1-1; D ambiguous. The germline V gene has CDR1 ENHRY and CDR2 SYGVKD. V gave up 3 bases and J gave up 8 bases, with 7 bases separating them. The CDR3 spans 11 residues.

On this clonotype: The conserved final phenylalanine or tryptophan is absent from the CDR3, which likely points to a read error. This chain links TRBV6-1 with TRBJ1-2; a weak D match, TRBD1 (6 bases). Trimming shortened V by 7 bases and J by 8 bases, and 14 bases separated the two germline ends. This CDR3 is 12 amino acids long. From germline, CDR1 is MNHNS and CDR2 SASEGT. In DNA, the CDR3 is TGTGCCAGCACCATCCCAGGGGCAGGCTACACCCTC. This codes for CASTIPGAGYTL.

This clonotype has ten or more counts. This chain links TRBV3-1 with TRBJ2-7; D might be TRBD1 (5 bases). Germline V CDR1 and CDR2: LGHDT, YNNKEL (reference sequence). The CDR3 is 11 residues long. Trimming took off 8 bases at V and 5 bases at J, with 10 bases between the two ends. CDR3 sequence: CASGRGDEQYF. For the CDR3, the DNA is TGTGCCAGCGGTAGGGGCGACGAGCAGTACTTC.

This clonotype was detected many times. The DNA for the CDR3 is TGTGCCAGCAGCCCTTTGAGTGGGGGGGGGTCTAATGAAAAACTGTTTTTT. Its protein product is CASSPLSGGGSNEKLFF. The chain has TRBV7-8 and TRBJ1-4; possible D gene TRBD1, 5 bases. The V gene's germline CDR1 is SGHVS and CDR2 FQNEAQ. The length of the CDR3 is 17 residues. V lost 5 bases, J lost 3 bases, and 19 bases lay in between.

This clonotype was counted only a few times. This sequence joins TRBV9 and TRBJ2-1; D possibly corresponds to TRBD1 (6 bases). V gave up 0 bases and J gave up 6 bases, with 16 bases separating them. Germline V CDR1 and CDR2: SGDLS, YYNGEE. The CDR3 length is 16 residues. The CDR3 DNA reads as TGTGCCAGCAGCGTAGGTGCACAGGGTAGTGTCAATGAGCAGTTCTTC. It yields the protein CASSVGAQGSVNEQFF.

This clonotype was seen once. The V call is TRBV20-1, the J call TRBJ2-1, with TRBD1 identical over 10 bases. The CDR3 has 12 amino acids. The germline V gene encodes CDR1 DFQATT and CDR2 SNEGSKA (reference sequence). V shed 7 bases, J shed 8 bases, and the junction held 5 bases outside the gene matches. The CDR3 coding sequence is TGCAGTGTCGGGACAGGGGTCCATGAGCAGTTCTTC. Translated: CSVGTGVHEQFF.

This clonotype occurred a few times. This sequence joins TRBV10-1 and TRBJ2-2, with no clear D. Trimming shortened V by 4 bases and J by 4 bases, and 7 bases separated the two germline ends. This CDR3 is built from 13 residues. CDR1 and CDR2 (germline): WNHNN, SYGVQD (reference sequence). The CDR3 loop is CASSGTATGELFF. In nucleotides, the CDR3 is TGCGCCAGCAGTGGTACAGCCACCGGGGAGCTGTTTTTT.

A few counts support this clonotype. This chain links TRBV6-4 with TRBJ2-6; D not resolved. This CDR3 contains 14 residues. V dropped 0 bases and J dropped 2 bases, with 2 bases sitting between them. The germline V gene encodes CDR1 MRHNA and CDR2 SNTAGT. The CDR3 DNA follows: TGTGCCAGCAGTGACTCGGCTGGGGCCAACGTCCTGACTTTC. Encoded protein: CASSDSAGANVLTF.